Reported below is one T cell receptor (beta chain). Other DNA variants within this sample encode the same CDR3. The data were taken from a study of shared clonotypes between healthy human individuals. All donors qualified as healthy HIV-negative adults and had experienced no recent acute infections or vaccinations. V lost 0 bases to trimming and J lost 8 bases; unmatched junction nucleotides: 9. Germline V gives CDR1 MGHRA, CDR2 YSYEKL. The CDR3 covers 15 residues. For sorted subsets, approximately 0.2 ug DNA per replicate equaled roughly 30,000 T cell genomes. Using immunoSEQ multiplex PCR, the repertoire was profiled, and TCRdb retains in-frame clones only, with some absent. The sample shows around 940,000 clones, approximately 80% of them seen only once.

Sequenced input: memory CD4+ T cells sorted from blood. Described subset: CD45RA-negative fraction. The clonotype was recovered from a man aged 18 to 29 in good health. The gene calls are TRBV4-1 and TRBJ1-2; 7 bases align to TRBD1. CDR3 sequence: CASSQDEGAKGGYTF. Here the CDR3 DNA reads TGCGCCAGCAGCCAAGATGAGGGGGCGAAGGGAGGCTACACCTTC.